The 15 T cell receptor beta chains given below trace back to one sample, sequenced in a study of T cells in localized non-small cell lung cancer. Profiled with immunoSEQ multiplex PCR; TCRdb holds only in-frame clones, not every one. Altogether just over 70,000 clones are present, roughly nine tenths being singletons, with the ten largest covering around a fifth. The sample consisted of peripheral blood, taken before any cancer treatment. The source of these receptors is a male donor at least 60 years old with stage III squamous cell lung carcinoma.

V is TRBV5-1 and J is TRBJ2-5; maybe TRBD1 (6 bases). The V gene's germline CDR1 is SGHRS and CDR2 YFSETQ. Trimming cost V 1 base and J 0 bases, with 10 bases left between them. The CDR3 totals 15 residues. For the CDR3, the DNA is TGCGCCAGCAGCTTGTCCAGGGGAGACCAAGAGACCCAGTACTTC. Residues: CASSLSRGDQETQYF.

This clone was observed a few times. In DNA form, the CDR3 reads TGTGCCAGCAGTTACAGGTTACGCTCTGGAAACACCATATATTTT. Translating it yields CASSYRLRSGNTIYF. This rearrangement joins TRBV2 to TRBJ1-3, with D tentatively TRBD1 (5 bases). Germline V gene sequence: CDR1 SNHLY, CDR2 FYNNEI. The CDR3 is 15 residues long. Trimming removed 5 bases at V and 0 bases at J, with 11 bases between.

The chain joins TRBV7-9 to TRBJ1-2, with D unclear. The CDR3 sequence is 14 residues long. Trimming took off 1 base at V and 4 bases at J, with 10 bases between the two ends. The germline V gene encodes CDR1 SEHNR and CDR2 FQNEAQ (reference sequence). The CDR3 nucleotides read TGTGCCAGCAGCTTAGGACAAGAACTCTATGGCTACACCTTC. Protein: CASSLGQELYGYTF.

V is TRBV11-3 and J is TRBJ2-3, with D possibly TRBD1 on 5 matching bases. The V and J ends lost 1 base and 2 bases respectively, with 10 bases between them. The CDR3 totals 15 residues. The germline V gene has CDR1 SGHNT and CDR2 YENEEA. The chain's CDR3 is CASSLGGVLTDTQYF. As DNA, the CDR3 is TGTGCCAGCAGCTTAGGGGGCGTCCTCACAGATACGCAGTATTTT.

This clone was counted between two and nine times. The rearrangement links TRBV11-2 to TRBJ1-6; 7 positions match TRBD1. This CDR3 is built from 15 residues. With 2 bases clipped from V and 10 bases from J, the junction kept 8 bases outside the gene matches. The germline CDR1 and CDR2 sequences are SGHAT and FQNNGV. The CDR3 loop reads CASSLRQGGWSPLHF. The CDR3 region has the DNA TGTGCCAGCAGCTTACGCCAGGGGGGGTGGTCACCCCTCCACTTT.

The chain couples TRBV6-5 to TRBJ1-1; TRBD1 might be the D (6 bases). The germline gives CDR1 MNHEY, CDR2 SVGAGI. There are 12 residues in the CDR3. V gave up 5 bases and J gave up 5 bases, with 9 bases separating them. The CDR3 sequence is CASSRGETEAFF. CDR3 DNA sequence: TGTGCCAGCAGTAGGGGGGAAACTGAAGCTTTCTTT.

The V call is TRBV9, the J call TRBJ1-1, with D possibly matching TRBD1 (6 bases). V dropped 2 bases and J dropped 0 bases, with 8 bases sitting between them. The germline V gene encodes CDR1 SGDLS and CDR2 YYNGEE. The CDR3 is 14 amino acids. The CDR3 loop reads CASSVDSLNTEAFF. The DNA for the CDR3 is TGTGCCAGCAGCGTGGACAGTTTGAACACTGAAGCTTTCTTT. Full variable domain (rest looked up from reference TRBV9 and TRBJ1-1): DSGVTQTPKHLITATGQRVTLRCSPRSGDLSVYWYQQSLDQGLQFLIQYYNGEERAKGNILERFSAQQFPDLHSELNLSSLELGDSALYFCASSVDSLNTEAFFGQGTRLTVV.

This clone was observed a single time. V and J are TRBV19 and TRBJ1-1; 10 bases are a match to TRBD1. Germline-derived CDR1 and CDR2 are LNHDA and SQIVND (reference sequence). CDR3 size: 15 residues. Unmatched junction bases numbered 11, after V lost 6 bases and J lost 7 bases. CDR3 sequence (DNA): TGTGCCAGTAGAAACTCGGGACAGGGGACTTTTGAAGCTTTCTTT. Its protein is CASRNSGQGTFEAFF.

The chain carries TRBV10-3 and TRBJ2-1; 7 nucleotides align to TRBD2. From germline, CDR1 is ENHRY and CDR2 SYGVKD. The CDR3 length is 13 residues. Germline trimming cut 5 bases from V and 7 bases from J; bases unmatched to any gene: 5. Written as DNA, the CDR3 is TGTGCCATCAGTATCGGACTAGAAAATGAGCAGTTCTTC. Protein: CAISIGLENEQFF.

The CDR3 here is CASRDRGNSPLHF. The CDR3, as DNA: TGTGCCAGTAGGGACAGGGGCAATTCACCCCTCCACTTT. The chain recombines TRBV19 with TRBJ1-6; TRBD1 matches 9 bases. The germline V gene has CDR1 LNHDA and CDR2 SQIVND (reference sequence). V was pared by 6 bases and J by 7 bases, with 1 base of the junction left unmatched. The CDR3 is made up of 13 amino acids.

The chain employs TRBV2 and TRBJ1-1; D might be TRBD1 (6 bases). Deletions cut 11 bases from V and 0 bases from J, with 13 bases between. This CDR3 contains 13 residues. Per germline, CDR1 SNHLY and CDR2 FYNNEI. CDR3 residues: CAGNREMNTEAFF. The CDR3 nucleotides are TGTGCCGGTAACAGGGAGATGAACACTGAAGCTTTCTTT.

The chain recombines TRBV7-8 with TRBJ2-2, with TRBD1 identical over 7 bases. This CDR3 region has 15 residues. Trimming took 6 bases from V and 3 from J; bases not matched to a gene: 7. Germline assignment: CDR1 SGHVS and CDR2 FQNEAQ. CDR3 protein: CASRTDRTHTGELFF. In nucleotides, the CDR3 is TGTGCCAGCAGGACGGACAGGACCCACACCGGGGAGCTGTTTTTT.

The chain employs TRBV25-1 and TRBJ1-1, with D unclear. The V end was cut by 3 bases, the J end by 1 base, with 15 bases between. The CDR3 spans 16 residues. Germline loops: CDR1 MGHDK, CDR2 SYGVNS. Written as DNA, the CDR3 is TGTGCCAGCAGTGATATATACGGAGGGAGGAACACTGAAGCTTTCTTT. Translated: CASSDIYGGRNTEAFF.

The chain carries TRBV10-3 and TRBJ1-5; D is undetermined. Trimming took off 5 bases at V and 0 bases at J, with 8 bases between the two ends. The CDR3 totals 14 residues. CDR1 ENHRY and CDR2 SYGVKD come from the germline V gene. The CDR3 DNA sequence: TGTGCCATCAGTCAGGTAAATAGCAATCAGCCCCAGCATTTT. Translated, it gives CAISQVNSNQPQHF.

The rearrangement uses TRBV5-4 and TRBJ2-2; 9 positions match TRBD1. Germline CDR1 is SGHNT and CDR2 is YYREEE (reference sequence). V lost 4 bases and J lost 6; bases outside the gene matches: 16. There are 18 residues in the CDR3. The CDR3 spells CASSPLTFVQGAAGELFF. CDR3 nucleotide sequence: TGTGCCAGCAGCCCCTTGACCTTCGTACAGGGGGCAGCCGGGGAGCTGTTTTTT.